Included here is one T cell receptor beta chain sequence, with context. Its specific antigen is unknown. Base-call qualities are not available, and no considerably larger clone is one nucleotide away. The time point label here, explained by the study, means: about 28 days (+/-7) after the second vaccine dose. AZD1222 recipients whose second dose came at about 4 weeks and those whose second dose came at about 12 weeks were combined into one group, since spike-specific TCR depth and breadth did not differ between the two schedules. The vaccinee samples were drawn from two UK trials, COV001 and COV002, one of which was a single-blind randomized controlled phase 2/3 trial testing AZD1222 (ChAdOx1 nCoV-19) in healthy adults. Trial participant PBMC samples were collected at day 0 and day 28 after the second dose for TCRbeta chain sequencing. This entry is derived from a study of T cell responses to AZD1222 COVID-19 vaccine (dated by TCRdb to the early 2020s). At the level of the whole study: TCR sequencing covered 233 trial participants: 207 given two doses of AZD1222 and around 26 given two doses of MenACWY control vaccine. Trial participants were enrolled by age into subgroups of 18-55, 56-69 and 70-plus years, and around 140, 26 and 57 TCR-sequenced participants, respectively, were included in these subgroups. Broad study findings and their caveats: Reportedly, almost half of the unique spike-specific TCRs recognized epitopes lying outside the regions that are mutated in the B.1.351 and B.1.1.7 variants. Because no day 14 peak-response samples were available, repertoires were characterized only after the peak T cell response. CD4 TCRs associated with the vaccine covered the entire spike protein, and the dominant responses were in regions 160-218 and 743-854. The 56-69-year group was small, and its depth increase did not reach significance, likely because of low power. Conclusions about previously exposed vaccinees were limited because only six or seven AZD1222 recipients were SARS-CoV-2 seropositive at baseline. A significant rise in spike-specific TCR breadth and depth was observed after two AZD1222 doses relative to day 0 and relative to MenACWY recipients. Participants were mostly white British and included more females than males, and it was suggested by the authors that clonal diversity may have been underestimated.

Trimming at the junction amounts to 4 bases on V and 6 bases on J, and the germline ends lie 10 bases apart. The CDR3 runs 12 amino acids, cysteine and phenylalanine included. CDR3 DNA is the only sequence kept; it has 36 bases, read in frame from the first base. From the germline V gene (reference sequence), CDR1 is GTSNPN and CDR2 is SVGIG. The CDR3 regions of human TCRbeta chains were analyzed by immunosequencing. Per the original workflow: Repertoire TCRs were checked for matches against a reference library of SARS-CoV-2-specific TCRs that had been generated using the MIRA antigen-specificity platform. Breadth meant the fraction of unique TCRs that were SARS-CoV-2-associated, whereas depth meant the fraction of total T cells that were SARS-CoV-2-associated. Using the MIRA data, each spike-specific TCR was assigned both to the spike region to which the TCR was reactive and to a CD4 or CD8 class. Log10-transformed breadth and depth values were compared by one-way ANOVA with Sidak's multiple comparisons tests. TCRdb re-hosts the immuneACCESS table, in-frame sequences only. Its copies lack some clones; in the studies checked, an unresolved V gene accounts for under half of them, and the cause for the rest is not known. V and J calls and clone size come straight from that table; D and trimming were deduced from the DNA. The table for this sample lists under 150,000 clones; roughly 92% of them were counted only once. The top ten clones comprise 0.9% to 1.3% of the sample.

Recombination joined TRBV30 with TRBJ1-5, with the D segment identity uncertain. This sequence was found in an adult who received the AZD1222 COVID-19 vaccine. Source: peripheral blood, taken 28 days after the second AZD1222 dose. The CDR3 sequence is CAWNRGSQPQHF. At the DNA level, the sequence is TGTGCCTGGAATCGGGGAAGTCAGCCCCAGCATTTT.